Below, 16 T cell receptor beta chains from the same sample are listed, as sequenced in a study of regulatory T cells in long-lasting Graves disease. The time point here: newly diagnosed GD, antithyroid drugs for less than 3 months. Following extraction of RNA from PBMCs, that RNA was used to make the TCR library. With iRepertoire HTBI primers and Arm-PCR of CDR3 regions, TCR beta libraries were built. Each CDR3 protein gets one entry after TCRdb re-called the multiplex PCR reads with MiXCR. There are about 560,000 distinct CDR3 sequences in the sample; 15% to 20% occur only once, and 12% lies in the top ten. This sample also belongs to another study, concerning T cells in Graves' hyperthyroidism and ophthalmopathy.

The sequenced sample was peripheral blood mononuclear cells (PBMCs), obtained at new diagnosis, from a patient treated with antithyroid drugs. Receptor source: a man in his late teens or twenties with Graves disease.

This clonotype was picked up a small number of times. The chain combines TRBV18 with TRBJ2-7; a possible D gene is TRBD1 (6 bases). This CDR3 contains 17 residues. Germline CDR1 reads KGHSH; CDR2 reads LQKENI. The ends were cut back, 3 bases at V and 0 bases at J, with 18 bases in the middle. The CDR3 DNA reads as TGTGCCAGCTCACCCCCAGGATGGGCGGACAGCTCCTACGAGCAGTACTTC. Translated, it gives CASSPPGWADSSYEQYF.

V usage is TRBV12-3 or TRBV12-4 and J usage is TRBJ2-7; D is unclear. V gave up 3 bases and J gave up 2 bases, with 8 bases separating them. There are 13 residues in the CDR3. The CDR3 DNA reads TGTGCCAGCAGTTTCCGGGCCCCCTACGAGCAGTACTTC. It codes for CASSFRAPYEQYF.

This clonotype has at least ten counts. The junction differs from germline at one of its ends, possibly a read error. The chain is built from TRBV5-1 and TRBJ1-4, with a tentative D call TRBD1 (5 bases). The CDR3 sequence is 14 residues long. Per the germline V gene, CDR1 is SGHRS and CDR2 is YFSETQ. CDR3 coding DNA: TGTGCCAGCAGTTACGGGCAGGGAGGTGAAAAACTGTTTTTT. It codes for CASSYGQGGEKLFF.

V is TRBV27 and J is TRBJ2-1; the D is unclear. The germline CDR1 and CDR2 sequences are MNHEY and SMNVEV (reference sequence). Trimming took 0 bases from V and 4 from J, leaving 10 bases between them. The CDR3 totals 15 residues. In DNA, the CDR3 is TGTGCCAGCAGTTTATCTACATCAATTTACAATGAGCAGTTCTTC. This translates into CASSLSTSIYNEQFF.

This clonotype has a count of ten or more. V gene TRBV7-9 combines with J gene TRBJ2-3; 13 bases line up with TRBD2. Germline V lookup: CDR1 SEHNR, CDR2 FQNEAQ (reference sequence). Trimming at V came to 6 bases and at J to 2 bases, leaving 8 bases not matched to a gene. This CDR3 comprises 17 residues. Here the CDR3 reads CASRVSGLAGPTDTQYF. CDR3 in DNA: TGTGCCAGCAGGGTCTCGGGACTAGCGGGACCCACAGATACGCAGTATTTT.

V is TRBV19 and J is TRBJ2-1; 9 bases fit TRBD2. The CDR3 runs 18 residues. Germline trimming cut 9 bases from V and 0 bases from J; bases unmatched to any gene: 15. The germline gives CDR1 LNHDA, CDR2 SQIVND (reference sequence). The chain's CDR3 is CARHRTRREGSSYNEQFF. The DNA of the CDR3 is TGTGCCAGGCATAGGACTAGGCGGGAGGGTAGCTCCTACAATGAGCAGTTCTTC.

In its sample, this clonotype was seen a few times. V gene TRBV5-6 combines with J gene TRBJ2-7, with TRBD1 matching over 10 bases. Looked up from germline, CDR1 is SGHDT and CDR2 is YYEEEE. The CDR3 has 13 amino acids. V was clipped by 4 bases and J by 5 bases; unmatched bases: 3. CDR3 loop: CASSKGTGDEQYF. CDR3 DNA sequence: TGTGCCAGCAGCAAGGGGACAGGGGACGAGCAGTACTTC.

As to this clonotype: A much larger clone sits a single nucleotide away, making a read error possible. V usage is TRBV2 and J usage is TRBJ2-1; D is possibly TRBD1 (6 bases). There are 15 residues in the CDR3. V was shortened by 11 bases and J by 4 bases, with 21 bases between the two germline ends. Germline V CDR1 and CDR2: SNHLY, FYNNEI. The CDR3 DNA follows: TGTGCCGGCCAAGAAGGGACAACCGCTTACAATGAGCAGTTCTTC. Translating gives CAGQEGTTAYNEQFF. Based on the CDR3 plus reference TRBV2 and TRBJ2-1, the full variable domain is EPEVTQTPSHQVTQMGQEVILRCVPISNHLYFYWYRQILGQKVEFLVSFYNNEISEKSEIFDDQFSVERPDGSNFTLKIRSTKLEDSAMYFCAGQEGTTAYNEQFFGPGTRLTVL.

The chain employs TRBV11-2 and TRBJ1-2; D perhaps matches TRBD1 (5 bases). CDR1 is SGHAT and CDR2 is FQNNGV in the germline V gene. With 0 bases removed from V and 0 bases from J, the gap between germline ends came to 11 bases. The CDR3 contains 16 residues. This chain's CDR3 is CASSLDQWGANYGYTF. As DNA, the CDR3 is TGTGCCAGCAGCTTAGATCAATGGGGGGCTAACTATGGCTACACCTTC.

This clonotype has at least ten counts. This rearrangement joins TRBV2 to TRBJ1-5; D might be TRBD1 (5 bases). The CDR3 loop spans 14 amino acids. Germline CDR1 and CDR2: SNHLY and FYNNEI. V was pared by 4 bases and J by 6 bases, with 13 bases between. This CDR3 reads CASSVEGFGQPQHF. As DNA, the CDR3 is TGTGCCAGCAGTGTTGAGGGGTTTGGTCAGCCCCAGCATTTT.

This clonotype was recorded many times. CDR3 residues: CSVRTSSGVYYEQYF. The CDR3, as DNA: TGCAGCGTTCGGACTAGCAGCGGGGTATACTACGAGCAGTACTTC. The rearrangement uses TRBV29-1 and TRBJ2-7; TRBD2 matches at 8 bases. The CDR3 has 15 amino acids. The germline CDR1 and CDR2 sequences are SQVTM and ANQGSEA. V shed 5 bases, J shed 3 bases, and the junction held 12 bases outside the gene matches.

This clonotype was detected many times. V gene TRBV7-2 combines with J gene TRBJ2-1; D is unclear. Germline assignment: CDR1 SGHTA and CDR2 FQGNSA. This CDR3 contains 13 residues. Trimming left V 4 bases short and J 4 bases short, with 8 bases between. The CDR3, as DNA: TGTGCCAGCAGCTCACCGCCTTACAATGAGCAGTTCTTC. It encodes CASSSPPYNEQFF.

V usage is TRBV9 and J usage is TRBJ2-7, with a weak D call TRBD2 (6 bases). In germline, CDR1 is SGDLS, CDR2 YYNGEE. CDR3 length: 14 amino acids. Between the trimmed V and J ends, which lost 3 bases and 5 bases, there was a span of 15 bases. CDR3 in amino acids: CASSEGGGADEQYF. DNA of the CDR3: TGTGCCAGCAGCGAGGGAGGAGGGGCAGACGAGCAGTACTTC.

This clonotype has a count of ten or more. The rearrangement uses TRBV6-1 and TRBJ2-5; 14 bases are a match to TRBD2. In germline, CDR1 is MNHNS, CDR2 SASEGT. The V gene end was trimmed by 6 bases and the J gene end by 0 bases; junction bases not matched to a gene: 3. The CDR3 runs 16 residues. CDR3 loop: CASRRLAGGNQETQYF. The CDR3 DNA is TGTGCCAGCAGACGACTAGCGGGAGGGAACCAAGAGACCCAGTACTTC.

In this sample, this clonotype turned up a few times. This chain's CDR3 is CSARDSGGEAQETQYF. CDR3 DNA: TGCAGTGCTAGAGATTCAGGGGGAGAGGCCCAAGAGACCCAGTACTTC. The chain combines TRBV20-1 with TRBJ2-5, with TRBD1 matching 7 bases. V dropped 0 bases and J dropped 1; count of bases not matched to a gene: 8. Germline CDR1 and CDR2: DFQATT and SNEGSKA (reference sequence). CDR3 length equals 16 residues.

The V call is TRBV6-1, the J call TRBJ1-5; possible D gene TRBD1, 5 bases. CDR1 is MNHNS, CDR2 SASEGT, per germline. This CDR3 is 11 amino acids long. V gave up 10 bases and J gave up 6 bases, with 10 bases separating them. This CDR3 is CATGAGQPQHF. For the CDR3, the DNA is TGTGCCACCGGGGCAGGTCAGCCCCAGCATTTT.